This T cell receptor (beta chain) derives from a study of control samples from healthy donors and cancer patients. Sequenced by immunoSEQ multiplex PCR; TCRdb stores in-frame clones only, minus some. The sample gives over 150,000 clones, roughly 94% of which show up once; 4.5% to 6% is in the top ten. V was shortened by 1 base and J by 4 bases, with 4 bases between the two germline ends. CDR3 size: 13 residues. The V gene's germline CDR1 is MDHEN and CDR2 SYDVKM. The chain uses TRBV28 and TRBJ2-2; no definite D call. The sequenced sample consisted of blood. The receptor's source is a man aged 35-49 years in good health. The CDR3 region has the DNA TGTGCCAGCAGTTTATCCTCCACCGGGGAGCTGTTTTTT. Residues: CASSLSSTGELFF.